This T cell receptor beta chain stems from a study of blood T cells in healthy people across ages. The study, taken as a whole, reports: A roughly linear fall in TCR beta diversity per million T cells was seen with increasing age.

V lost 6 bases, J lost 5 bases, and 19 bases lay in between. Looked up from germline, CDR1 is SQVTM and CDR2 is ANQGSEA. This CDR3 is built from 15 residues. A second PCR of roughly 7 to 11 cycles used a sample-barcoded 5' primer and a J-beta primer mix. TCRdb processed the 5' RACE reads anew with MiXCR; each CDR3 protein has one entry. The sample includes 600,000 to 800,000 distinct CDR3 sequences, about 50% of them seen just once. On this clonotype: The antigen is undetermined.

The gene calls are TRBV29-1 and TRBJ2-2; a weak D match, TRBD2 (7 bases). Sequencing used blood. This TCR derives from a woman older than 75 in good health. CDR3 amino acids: CSVAPRGGRTGELFF. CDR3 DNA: TGCAGCGTCGCCCCAAGGGGGGGAAGGACCGGGGAGCTGTTTTTT.